These T cell receptor beta chains were read from a single sample in a study of blood T cell repertoires in COVID-19. Data came from immunoSEQ multiplex PCR; TCRdb stores just in-frame clones and leaves some out. The table shows about 80,000 clones, with roughly 85% occurring only once. The sample taken for sequencing was peripheral blood. The receptors were sampled from a man in his fifties with COVID-19, enrolled during active disease. Each CDR3 is given with its conserved first and last residue. The D gene is left open where the match is weak. Size is stated for part of the rows, as once, few or many counts, or as a class when the clone is expanded.

d_gene,j_gene,v_gene,abundance,CDR3nt,CDR3aa
TRBD1,TRBJ2-3,TRBV28,once,TGTGCCAGCAGCTCGGAAATGGGGACAGTTACAGATACGCAGTATTTT,CASSSEMGTVTDTQYF
.,TRBJ1-1,TRBV2,.,TGTGCCAGCAGTGAAGTCGGGGAGCGAAACACTGAAGCTTTCTTT,CASSEVGERNTEAFF
.,TRBJ2-7,TRBV11-2,.,TGTGCCAGCAGCCCGAAGCGGCTCTCCTACGAGCAGTACTTC,CASSPKRLSYEQYF
TRBD1,TRBJ1-1,TRBV15,.,TGTGCCACCAGCAGAGTACAGGGGGAGGGTGAAGCTTTCTTT,CATSRVQGEGEAFF
.,TRBJ1-1,TRBV18,.,TGTGCCAGCTCACCAAACAGACGGACTGAAGCTTTCTTT,CASSPNRRTEAFF
TRBD2,TRBJ2-2,TRBV11-2,.,TGTGCCAGCAGCTTAAGGACTAGCGGGAAGACCGGGGAGCTGTTTTTT,CASSLRTSGKTGELFF
.,TRBJ2-3,TRBV21-1,once,TGTGCCAGCAGCTGTCCCTTACTGAGGATCGTGGGCACAGATACGCAGTATTTT,CASSCPLLRIVGTDTQYF
TRBD1,TRBJ1-2,TRBV29-1,.,TGCAGCTCCACGGAGGGGGCAGAATATGGCTACACCTTC,CSSTEGAEYGYTF
.,TRBJ1-1,TRBV6-1,.,TGTGCCAGCAGTGAAAAGGCGGGGGGCTCTGAAGCTTTCTTT,CASSEKAGGSEAFF
TRBD1,TRBJ2-2,TRBV7-9,.,TGTGCCAGCAGCACTCGACAGGGGTCCGGGGAGCTGTTTTTT,CASSTRQGSGELFF
TRBD1,TRBJ1-1,TRBV27,.,TGTGCCAGCAATTCCGGGACAGGGGGCACCACTGAAGCTTTCTTT,CASNSGTGGTTEAFF
TRBD2,TRBJ2-7,TRBV6-2/TRBV6-3,.,TGTGCCAGCAGTCGGACTAGATCCCACGAGCAGTACTTC,CASSRTRSHEQYF
.,TRBJ2-5,TRBV11-1,.,TGTGCCAGCAGCTTCGGGGAGACCCAGTACTTC,CASSFGETQYF
.,TRBJ1-6,TRBV7-9,.,TGTGCCAGCAGTCAGCCCCCGCCGGTGCGGGATTCACCCCTCCACTTT,CASSQPPPVRDSPLHF
TRBD1,TRBJ2-2,TRBV6-2/TRBV6-3,.,TGTGCCAGCAGTAAGGGACAGGGGGCCTCCGGGGAGCTGTTTTTT,CASSKGQGASGELFF
TRBD1,TRBJ2-1,TRBV7-2,few,TGTGCCAGCAGCCCCCGGACAGGGCCCAACAATGAGCAGTTCTTC,CASSPRTGPNNEQFF
.,TRBJ2-6,TRBV5-4,.,TGTGCCAGCAGCTTGGGACAGTACTCTGGGGCCAACGTCCTGACTTTC,CASSLGQYSGANVLTF
.,TRBJ2-6,TRBV11-3,.,TGTGCCAGCAGCCCTAGGAGAAGTGTCCCTGGGGCCAACGTCCTGACTTTC,CASSPRRSVPGANVLTF
.,TRBJ1-3,TRBV6-5,.,TGTGCCAGCAGATCGACAGGTCTGGGGGGAAACACCATATATTTT,CASRSTGLGGNTIYF
TRBD1,TRBJ1-1,TRBV6-6,few,TGTGCCAGCATCCTCCGGACAGGGACTGAAGCTTTCTTT,CASILRTGTEAFF
TRBD1,TRBJ1-1,TRBV29-1,few,TGCAGCGTAGCGGACAGGGTATACACTGAAGCTTTCTTT,CSVADRVYTEAFF
TRBD1,TRBJ2-6,TRBV19,once,TGTGCCAGTAGCAGAGGGCAGGGGGCGTCTGGGGCCAACGTCCTGACTTTC,CASSRGQGASGANVLTF
.,TRBJ1-3,TRBV9,.,TGTGCCAGCAGCGTTACAGACTCTGGAAACACCATATATTTT,CASSVTDSGNTIYF
TRBD2,TRBJ2-1,TRBV15,.,TGTGCCACCAGCAGTTTTAGCGGGGAGGAGCAGTTCTTC,CATSSFSGEEQFF
TRBD1,TRBJ1-4,TRBV6-5,.,TGTGCCAGCACTAGACAGGGAAGGAATGAAAAACTGTTTTTT,CASTRQGRNEKLFF
TRBD1,TRBJ1-2,TRBV9,.,TGTGCCAGCAGTTCCAATGACAGGGCATATGGCTACACCTTC,CASSSNDRAYGYTF
TRBD1,TRBJ1-2,TRBV10-3,.,TGTGCCATCAGTGTGGCGGGACAGGGTAACAATGGCTACACCTTC,CAISVAGQGNNGYTF
.,TRBJ2-2,TRBV5-6,.,TGTGCCAGCAGAAACGGCAGGGTTTCCGGGGAGCTGTTTTTT,CASRNGRVSGELFF
.,TRBJ1-2,TRBV2,.,TGTGCCAGCACTAGGGGGTACTATGGCTACACCTTC,CASTRGYYGYTF
.,TRBJ2-3,TRBV27,.,TGTGCCAGCAGTTATGGCGGAAATCGTTTCGATACGCAGTATTTT,CASSYGGNRFDTQYF
TRBD2,TRBJ2-3,TRBV19,.,TGTGCCAGTAGTTTCCGGACTAGCGGGAGACAAGATACGCAGTATTTT,CASSFRTSGRQDTQYF
TRBD1,TRBJ1-3,TRBV5-1,once,TGCGCCAGCAGCGTTGAGGGGGCGCGTGGAAACACCATATATTTT,CASSVEGARGNTIYF
.,TRBJ1-1,TRBV24-1,.,TGTGCCACCAGTGGCGGGATTTCCACTGAAGCTTTCTTT,CATSGGISTEAFF
.,TRBJ1-5,TRBV18,.,TGTGCCAGCTCACCACGGCAGGGCAATCAGCCCCAGCATTTT,CASSPRQGNQPQHF
.,TRBJ1-2,TRBV7-9,.,TGTGCCAGCAGCTTAGACCCGGACAGCTATGGCTACACCTTC,CASSLDPDSYGYTF
.,TRBJ2-3,TRBV7-2,.,TGTGCCAGCAGCTTAGGGCGACAGTGGGGAGATACGCAGTATTTT,CASSLGRQWGDTQYF
.,TRBJ2-2,TRBV2,.,TGTGCCAGCAGTCGTTTTGTCACCGGGGAGCTGTTTTTT,CASSRFVTGELFF
TRBD1,TRBJ1-6,TRBV19,.,TGTGCCAGTTCCTCGGGACAGGGGGGTTCACCCCTCCACTTT,CASSSGQGGSPLHF
TRBD2,TRBJ2-7,TRBV27,.,TGTGCCAGCAGTTCGACTAGCGGGAGAGCGTACGAGCAGTACTTC,CASSSTSGRAYEQYF
TRBD1,TRBJ2-1,TRBV14,.,TGTGCCAGCAGCCAGACGACAGGGGTCAACAATGAGCAGTTCTTC,CASSQTTGVNNEQFF
TRBD2,TRBJ2-5,TRBV7-8,.,TGTGCCCGTGGGGGGGAGGGGTCAAGTCTAGGAGAGACCCAGTACTTC,CARGGEGSSLGETQYF
TRBD2,TRBJ2-7,TRBV6-5,.,TGTGCCAGCACCAAAGGGGTAGCGGGAGGGGACGAGCAGTACTTC,CASTKGVAGGDEQYF
.,TRBJ1-5,TRBV6-4,.,TGTGCCAGCAGTGAGCAAGGGGGTAATCAGCCCCAGCATTTT,CASSEQGGNQPQHF
TRBD2,TRBJ2-7,TRBV30,.,TGTGCTGGAGGGAGGGAGTGGCTCGAGCAGTACTTC,CAGGREWLEQYF
.,TRBJ1-3,TRBV18,once,TGTGCCAGCTCACCATCGGTCTCTGGAAACACCATATATTTT,CASSPSVSGNTIYF
TRBD2,TRBJ2-3,TRBV28,.,TGTGCCAGCAGAGCGGGAGGGACCACAGATACGCAGTATTTT,CASRAGGTTDTQYF
TRBD2,TRBJ2-1,TRBV5-5,.,TGTGCCAGCAGCTTGCGGGAGGGGCTCAATGAGCAGTTCTTC,CASSLREGLNEQFF
TRBD1,TRBJ2-5,TRBV6-6,once,TGTGCCAGCAGTTTGGGGACAGGGGGTCAAGAGACCCAGTACTTC,CASSLGTGGQETQYF
.,TRBJ2-7,TRBV27,.,TGTGCCAGCAGTTTTATGGAGGAAAGAGACGAGCAGTACTTC,CASSFMEERDEQYF
TRBD2,TRBJ2-7,TRBV4-1,.,TGCGCCAGCAGCCAATTCGAAGCGGGAGCGTCCTACGAGCAGTACTTC,CASSQFEAGASYEQYF
.,TRBJ1-1,TRBV5-5,.,TGTGCCAGCAGCTTCTTGAACACTGAAGCTTTCTTT,CASSFLNTEAFF
.,TRBJ1-2,TRBV28,.,TGTGCCAGCAGTTTTTTAGCAGGGTCCCCTAAAGGGCCTTATGGCTACACCTTC,CASSFLAGSPKGPYGYTF
.,TRBJ2-4,TRBV29-1,.,TGCAGCGTTGAAATGGCCGGCTCCGCACAGTTAAACATTCAGTACTTC,CSVEMAGSAQLNIQYF
.,TRBJ2-5,TRBV7-8,once,TGTGCCAGCAGTCCACGGGACTTACAAGAGACCCAGTACTTC,CASSPRDLQETQYF
.,TRBJ1-1,TRBV28,.,TGTGCCAGCCAACTGTCGGGGGGCACTGAAGCTTTCTTT,CASQLSGGTEAFF
TRBD1,TRBJ1-5,TRBV28,.,TGTGCCAGCAGTCCCACGGGCAGGGGGAATCAGCCCCAGCATTTT,CASSPTGRGNQPQHF
TRBD1,TRBJ1-5,TRBV7-2,.,TGTGCCAGCAGCCGGGACAGGCGACAGCCCCAGCATTTT,CASSRDRRQPQHF
.,TRBJ1-1,TRBV7-9,once,TGTGCCAGCAGCTTGACTACGAACACTGAAGCTTTCTTT,CASSLTTNTEAFF
TRBD1,TRBJ1-5,TRBV27,.,TGTGCCAGCAGTCCGAGGGGACAGGGAGGTCAGCCCCAGCATTTT,CASSPRGQGGQPQHF
TRBD2,TRBJ2-3,TRBV5-1,.,TGCGCCAGCAGCCGGGGGACTAGCGGGCTCTTGGATACGCAGTATTTT,CASSRGTSGLLDTQYF